One sample yielded the 13 T cell receptor beta chains listed below, sequenced in a study of cytomegalovirus exposure and HLA in healthy donors. In the PCR, 60 Vbeta and 13 Jbeta primers were used. The method was immunoSEQ multiplex PCR; TCRdb's version includes in-frame clones alone and lacks a portion of them. The sample lists about 95,000 clones, roughly two thirds occurring once. The sample taken for sequencing was PBMCs. Receptor source: a woman in her forties or fifties in good health and CMV-seropositive.

This clone ranks as medium-sized. The J gene is TRBJ2-1, the V gene TRBV13, with D possibly TRBD2 on 5 matching bases. V was pared by 5 bases and J by 8 bases, with 16 bases between. Germline V gene lookup returns CDR1 PRHDT and CDR2 FYEKMQ (reference sequence). The CDR3 length is 14 residues. In DNA form, the CDR3 reads TGTGCCAGCAGCCCCGGGGTGGGAGAGGATGAGCAGTTCTTC. Its translation: CASSPGVGEDEQFF.

The chain employs TRBV7-9 and TRBJ2-3; 7 bases match TRBD2. CDR3 length: 15 residues. V dropped 5 bases and J dropped 6; count of bases not matched to a gene: 11. Germline lookup yields CDR1 SEHNR and CDR2 FQNEAQ (reference sequence). CDR3 protein: CASSRSGIPGDTQYF. The CDR3, as DNA: TGTGCCAGCAGCCGAAGCGGGATCCCTGGGGATACGCAGTATTTT. The complete variable domain, with remaining parts taken from reference TRBV7-9 and TRBJ2-3, reads DTGVSQNPRHKITKRGQNVTFRCDPISEHNRLYWYRQTLGQGPEFLTYFQNEAQLEKSRLLSDRFSAERPKGSFSTLEIQRTEQGDSAMYLCASSRSGIPGDTQYFGPGTRLTVL.

The V gene is TRBV28, the J gene TRBJ2-1, with 11 positions matching TRBD1. This CDR3 region has 14 residues. Losses at the gene ends were 7 bases for V and 6 bases for J; bases not matched to a gene: 5. The germline gives CDR1 MDHEN, CDR2 SYDVKM. CDR3 protein: CASIAGQGGNEQFF. For the CDR3, the DNA is TGTGCCAGCATAGCGGGACAGGGGGGCAATGAGCAGTTCTTC.

V is TRBV7-2 and J is TRBJ2-5; 11 bases are shared with TRBD2. The CDR3 spans 16 residues. Germline CDR1 and CDR2: SGHTA and FQGNSA. V shed 5 bases, J shed 2 bases, and the junction held 7 bases outside the gene matches. The CDR3 coding sequence is TGTGCCAGCAGCCCCAAGGGACTAGCGGTACAAGAGACCCAGTACTTC. Its protein is CASSPKGLAVQETQYF. Complete variable domain (other parts from reference TRBV7-2 and TRBJ2-5): GAGVSQSPSNKVTEKGKDVELRCDPISGHTALYWYRQSLGQGLEFLIYFQGNSAPDKSGLPSDRFSAERTGGSVSTLTIQRTQQEDSAVYLCASSPKGLAVQETQYFGPGTRLLVL.

This chain uses TRBV14 with TRBJ1-2; D ambiguous. From germline, CDR1 is SGHDN and CDR2 FVKESK. The CDR3 has 16 amino acids. The V end lost 4 bases, the J end lost 1 base, and 16 bases lay between the germline ends. Here the CDR3 reads CASSPAGVPRNYGYTF. In DNA, the CDR3 is TGTGCCAGCAGCCCCGCGGGAGTACCCCGTAACTATGGCTACACCTTC. Full variable domain (rest looked up from reference TRBV14 and TRBJ1-2): EAGVTQFPSHSVIEKGQTVTLRCDPISGHDNLYWYRRVMGKEIKFLLHFVKESKQDESGMPNNRFLAERTGGTYSTLKVQPAELEDSGVYFCASSPAGVPRNYGYTFGSGTRLTVV.

This chain uses TRBV5-1 with TRBJ2-5; 10 positions match TRBD2. The CDR3 length is 11 residues. The germline CDR1 and CDR2 sequences are SGHRS and YFSETQ. The CDR3 DNA is TGCCCTCGGACTAGCGGAGAGACCCAGTACTTC. As protein: CPRTSGETQYF.

This clone appeared once. This chain uses TRBV7-2 with TRBJ2-5; no clear D. Trimming removed 6 bases from V and 4 bases from J, with 9 bases in between. The CDR3 length is 12 residues. From germline, CDR1 is SGHTA and CDR2 FQGNSA. The CDR3 DNA reads as TGTGCCAGCAGTGCTAATGGAGAGACCCAGTACTTC. This gives the protein CASSANGETQYF.

This clone is labeled medium-sized. The chain employs TRBV5-1 and TRBJ2-1; 10 nucleotides match TRBD1. Germline CDR1 SGHRS, CDR2 YFSETQ. V shed 4 bases, J shed 2 bases, and the junction held 3 bases outside the gene matches. The CDR3 runs 15 residues. For the CDR3, the DNA is TGCGCCAGCAGCCCGGGACAGGGGACCTACAATGAGCAGTTCTTC. Its protein product is CASSPGQGTYNEQFF.

This clone has just one count. The CDR3 DNA reads as TGTGCCAGCAGTGAAAGCGGGCCTGGCACAGATACGCAGTATTTT. Its protein product is CASSESGPGTDTQYF. The chain has TRBV6-1 and TRBJ2-3; a weak D match, TRBD2 (6 bases). CDR3 length equals 15 residues. Germline-derived CDR1 and CDR2 are MNHNS and SASEGT. Trimming removed 2 bases from V and 1 base from J, with 10 bases in between.

This clone was seen a handful of times. J is TRBJ2-1 and V is TRBV11-1; 11 bases are a match to TRBD2. The V and J ends lost 5 bases and 10 bases, in that order; junction bases with no gene match: 16. The CDR3 consists of 17 residues. The V gene's germline CDR1 is SGHAT and CDR2 FQDESV (reference sequence). The CDR3 DNA is TGTGCCAGCAGCCTATCAGGCGGGCTAGCGGGAGGTTCCGAGCAGTTCTTC. Amino acids: CASSLSGGLAGGSEQFF. Variable domain in full (rest from reference TRBV11-1 and TRBJ2-1): EAEVAQSPRYKITEKSQAVAFWCDPISGHATLYWYRQILGQGPELLVQFQDESVVDDSQLPKDRFSAERLKGVDSTLKIQPAELGDSAMYLCASSLSGGLAGGSEQFFGPGTRLTVL.

The rearrangement links TRBV19 to TRBJ2-3, with 8 bases identical to TRBD2. V gave up 6 bases and J gave up 5 bases; unmatched junction bases: 10. This CDR3 is built from 15 residues. The V gene's germline CDR1 is LNHDA and CDR2 SQIVND (reference sequence). CDR3 sequence reads: CASSTIAGRLDTQYF. The CDR3 nucleotides are TGTGCCAGTAGCACGATAGCGGGACGGCTAGATACGCAGTATTTT.

The chain recombines TRBV4-3 with TRBJ1-3; D unresolved. Between the trimmed V and J ends, which lost 2 bases and 4 bases, there was a span of 6 bases. The V gene's germline CDR1 is LGHNA and CDR2 YSLEER. CDR3 size: 13 residues. DNA of the CDR3: TGCGCCAGCAGCCAAATGACAGGAAACACCATATATTTT. It codes for CASSQMTGNTIYF.

The chain combines TRBV27 with TRBJ2-3; 8 nucleotides line up with TRBD1. The germline V gene has CDR1 MNHEY and CDR2 SMNVEV (reference sequence). V was clipped by 6 bases and J by 6 bases; unmatched bases: 8. There are 14 residues in the CDR3. For the CDR3, the DNA is TGTGCCAGCAGATACCAGGGGGCACGGGATACGCAGTATTTT. Translated: CASRYQGARDTQYF.